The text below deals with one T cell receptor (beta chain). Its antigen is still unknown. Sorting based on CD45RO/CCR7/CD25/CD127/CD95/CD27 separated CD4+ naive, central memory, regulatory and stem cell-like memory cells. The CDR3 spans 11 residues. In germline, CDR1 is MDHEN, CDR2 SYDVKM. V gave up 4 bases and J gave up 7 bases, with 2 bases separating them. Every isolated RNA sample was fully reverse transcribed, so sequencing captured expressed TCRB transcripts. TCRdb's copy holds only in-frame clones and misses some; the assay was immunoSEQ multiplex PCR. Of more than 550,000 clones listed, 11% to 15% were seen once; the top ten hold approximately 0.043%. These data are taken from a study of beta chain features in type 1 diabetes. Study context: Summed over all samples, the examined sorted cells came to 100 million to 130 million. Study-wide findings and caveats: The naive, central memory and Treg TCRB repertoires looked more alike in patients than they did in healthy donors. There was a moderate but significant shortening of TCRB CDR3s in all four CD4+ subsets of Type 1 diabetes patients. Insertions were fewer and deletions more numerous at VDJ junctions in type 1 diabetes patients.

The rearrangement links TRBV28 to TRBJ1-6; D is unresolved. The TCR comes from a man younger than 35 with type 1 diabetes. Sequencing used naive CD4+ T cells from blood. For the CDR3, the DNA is TGTGCCAGCAGTTACAATTCACCCCTCCACTTT. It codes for CASSYNSPLHF.